This T cell receptor (beta chain) was profiled in a study of beta chain features in type 1 diabetes. The study reverse transcribed the entire isolated RNA, so it sequenced expressed TCRB transcripts. Only in-frame clones appear in the TCRdb table, and some are missing; sequencing was by immunoSEQ multiplex PCR. The table includes about 900,000 clones, roughly 17% detected once. This clone was seen more than once but under ten times. CDR1 and CDR2 (germline): MDHEN, SYDVKM. The CDR3 is 14 amino acids. V lost 6 bases and J 7 bases, leaving 16 bases between the germline ends. The sample comprised naive CD4+ T cells from blood. This chain joins TRBV28 and TRBJ1-5; D remains unclear. This sequence originates from a woman aged 18-29 years in good health. CDR3 sequence (DNA): TGTGCCAGCAGCCCACACGGGCAAAGCCAGCCCCAGCATTTT. Amino acids: CASSPHGQSQPQHF. The full variable domain, its missing parts supplied by reference TRBV28 and TRBJ1-5, is DVKVTQSSRYLVKRTGEKVFLECVQDMDHENMFWYRQDPGLGLRLIYFSYDVKMKEKGDIPEGYSVSREKKERFSLILESASTNQTSMYLCASSPHGQSQPQHFGDGTRLSIL.